These 30 T cell receptor beta chains came from one sample sequenced in a study of early T cells in non-severe SARS-CoV-2 infection. TCRdb redid the calling of the 5' RACE reads with MiXCR, one entry per CDR3 protein. Among tens of thousands of distinct CDR3 sequences, more than 9% were seen once, and the ten largest hold 3% to 5%. The sample was whole blood. The origin of the receptors is an adult who was a healthcare worker with PCR-confirmed SARS-CoV-2 infection or an uninfected control (not recorded which).

This clonotype occurred a few times. The chain has TRBV5-4 and TRBJ2-4; the match to TRBD1 covers 8 bases. The germline V gene has CDR1 SGHNT and CDR2 YYREEE (reference sequence). V was clipped by 4 bases and J by 5 bases; unmatched bases: 5. The CDR3 totals 14 residues. This CDR3 reads CASSRDRGQNIQYF. The CDR3, as DNA: TGTGCCAGCAGCCGTGACAGGGGCCAAAACATTCAGTACTTC.

This sequence joins TRBV3-1 and TRBJ2-1; 7 positions agree with TRBD2. This CDR3 comprises 15 residues. V shed 3 bases, J shed 1 base, and the junction held 3 bases outside the gene matches. Germline V gene data show CDR1 as LGHDT and CDR2 as YNNKEL (reference sequence). The CDR3 protein is CASSQGGRSYNEQFF. In DNA form, the CDR3 reads TGTGCCAGCAGCCAGGGCGGGAGATCCTACAATGAGCAGTTCTTC.

This clonotype appeared many times. This chain uses TRBV27 with TRBJ2-4; D is undetermined. Germline values: CDR1 MNHEY, CDR2 SMNVEV (reference sequence). Trimming pared 1 base from V and 9 bases from J, leaving 22 bases between. The CDR3 has 17 amino acids. This chain's CDR3 is CASSLLYSVGGPGIQYF. The CDR3 region has the DNA TGTGCCAGCAGTTTATTGTACTCCGTGGGTGGCCCGGGCATTCAGTACTTC.

Only a few counts were recorded for this clonotype. The chain is built from TRBV28 and TRBJ2-3; D remains unclear. The CDR3 length is 12 residues. The V gene's germline CDR1 is MDHEN and CDR2 SYDVKM. Trimming shortened V by 5 bases and J by 2 bases, and 5 bases separated the two germline ends. The CDR3 DNA reads as TGTGCCAGCAGTCCTGTCACAGATACGCAGTATTTT. Translating it yields CASSPVTDTQYF.

This clonotype was detected only a few times. The J gene is TRBJ2-5, the V gene TRBV5-1, with 10 bases fitting TRBD2. The V segment lost 0 bases and the J segment 4 bases; nucleotides outside the gene matches: 3. Germline values: CDR1 SGHRS, CDR2 YFSETQ. The CDR3 covers 15 residues. CDR3 in amino acids: CASSLGASGRETQYF. The CDR3 bases are TGCGCCAGCAGCTTGGGGGCTAGCGGGAGAGAGACCCAGTACTTC.

This clonotype was picked up a small number of times. The chain joins TRBV28 to TRBJ2-2; D is unclear. V dropped 2 bases and J dropped 6 bases, with 7 bases sitting between them. From germline, CDR1 is MDHEN and CDR2 SYDVKM. The CDR3 is made up of 13 amino acids. CDR3 coding DNA: TGTGCCAGCAGTTTAGTAACCCCCGGGGAGCTGTTTTTT. Its translation is CASSLVTPGELFF.

The gene calls are TRBV11-2 and TRBJ2-1; TRBD2 agrees at 8 bases. The germline CDR1 and CDR2 sequences are SGHAT and FQNNGV. The CDR3 totals 17 residues. J was trimmed by 8 bases and V by 3 bases; bases with no gene match: 15. CDR3 coding DNA: TGTGCCAGCAGCTTCCCTCGAGAGGATAGCGGGACCGATGAGCAGTTCTTC. This sequence encodes CASSFPREDSGTDEQFF.

This clonotype was seen many times. V and J are TRBV28 and TRBJ2-4; TRBD1 agrees at 9 bases. Germline-derived CDR1 and CDR2 are MDHEN and SYDVKM. This CDR3 has 16 amino acids. Unmatched junction bases numbered 6, after V lost 5 bases and J lost 1 base. The DNA of the CDR3 is TGTGCCAGCAGTCCCCACAGGGGGCTGGCCAAAAACATTCAGTACTTC. Translated, it gives CASSPHRGLAKNIQYF.

V and J are TRBV27 and TRBJ2-1; 11 positions agree with TRBD2. V gave up 6 bases and J gave up 5 bases; unmatched junction bases: 9. Germline V gene sequence: CDR1 MNHEY, CDR2 SMNVEV (reference sequence). The CDR3 extends over 16 amino acids. Written as DNA, the CDR3 is TGTGCCAGCAGCCGACCCCTAGCGGGAGGCAACAATGAGCAGTTCTTC. Residues: CASSRPLAGGNNEQFF.

This sequence joins TRBV12-3 or TRBV12-4 and TRBJ1-2; D is unresolved. Trimming took off 8 bases at V and 3 bases at J, with 7 bases between the two ends. The length of the CDR3 is 11 residues. The CDR3 bases are TGTGCCAGCGGCCTATACTATGGCTACACCTTC. This encodes CASGLYYGYTF.

This clonotype was counted only a few times. V gene TRBV28 combines with J gene TRBJ2-7; weak D call: TRBD1 (5 bases). CDR3 size: 14 residues. CDR1 is MDHEN and CDR2 is SYDVKM in the germline V gene. The germline V and J ends were trimmed by 1 base and 0 bases, with 7 bases remaining between them. For the CDR3, the DNA is TGTGCCAGCAGTTTATCCGACAGCTCCTACGAGCAGTACTTC. Translating it yields CASSLSDSSYEQYF.

There are many counts of this clonotype. The gene calls are TRBV21-1 and TRBJ2-7; the table's D call, TRBD1, was not checked against the DNA. TRBV21-1 is termed a pseudogene. This CDR3 is 13 amino acids long. CDR3 loop: CASVCVPLYEQYF. CDR3 DNA sequence: TGTGCCAGCGTATGCGTCCCCCTTTACGAGCAGTACTTC.

This clonotype was found many times. The genes are TRBV20-1 and TRBJ1-2, with 7 bases identical to TRBD1. The germline V gene has CDR1 DFQATT and CDR2 SNEGSKA (reference sequence). The CDR3 runs to 12 residues. V shed 5 bases, J shed 5 bases, and the junction held 5 bases outside the gene matches. CDR3 loop: CSALTGVYGYTF. The CDR3 DNA reads TGCAGTGCTTTAACAGGGGTATATGGCTACACCTTC.

This clonotype has ten or more counts. V gene TRBV2 combines with J gene TRBJ1-1; 8 bases map to TRBD1. Trimming cost V 6 bases and J 5 bases; bases outside gene matches: 5. The CDR3 sequence is 13 residues long. In germline, CDR1 is SNHLY, CDR2 FYNNEI. CDR3 bases: TGTGCCAGCAGCCAAGACAGGGGAACTGAAGCTTTCTTT. This encodes CASSQDRGTEAFF.

The chain links TRBV7-2 to TRBJ1-2; D possibly corresponds to TRBD1 (5 bases). CDR1 and CDR2 from the germline V gene are SGHTA and FQGNSA. The CDR3 extends over 13 amino acids. V lost 5 bases to trimming and J lost 7 bases, with 14 bases between them. Written as DNA, the CDR3 is TGTGCCAGCAGCCTTACGCTGGGGGTTGGCTACACCTTC. It yields the protein CASSLTLGVGYTF.

This clonotype was counted at least ten times. CDR3 loop: CASTAGTTWVNEQFF. The CDR3 DNA follows: TGTGCCAGCACTGCCGGGACTACTTGGGTCAATGAGCAGTTCTTC. The V call is TRBV6-2 or TRBV6-3, the J call TRBJ2-1; 7 bases fit TRBD2. This CDR3 region has 15 residues. V lost 7 bases to trimming and J lost 6 bases; unmatched junction nucleotides: 12. The germline CDR1 and CDR2 sequences are MNHEY and SVGEGT.

J is TRBJ2-5 and V is TRBV9, with D tentatively TRBD1 (6 bases). CDR1 is SGDLS, CDR2 YYNGEE, per germline. Trimming took 7 bases from V and 5 from J, leaving 9 bases between them. The CDR3 is made up of 11 amino acids. This chain's CDR3 is CASAQGETQYF. The CDR3 DNA sequence: TGTGCCAGCGCGCAGGGGGAGACCCAGTACTTC. Full variable domain (rest looked up from reference TRBV9 and TRBJ2-5): DSGVTQTPKHLITATGQRVTLRCSPRSGDLSVYWYQQSLDQGLQFLIQYYNGEERAKGNILERFSAQQFPDLHSELNLSSLELGDSALYFCASAQGETQYFGPGTRLLVL.

A remark on this clonotype: One junction end disagrees with the germline gene, perhaps due to a read error. The V and J genes are TRBV7-9 and TRBJ1-1; D perhaps matches TRBD1 (6 bases). Germline CDR1 SEHNR, CDR2 FQNEAQ (reference sequence). CDR3 length equals 14 residues. CDR3 bases: TGTGCCAGCAGCTTAATCCAGGGGCGGACTGTAGCTTTCTTT. Amino acids: CASSLIQGRTVAFF.

The chain has TRBV18 and TRBJ2-2; 13 nucleotides match TRBD2. In germline, CDR1 is KGHSH, CDR2 LQKENI. This CDR3 spans 17 amino acids. V gave up 3 bases and J gave up 3 bases; unmatched junction bases: 4. The DNA for the CDR3 is TGTGCCAGCTCACCGCTACTAGCGGGAGGGGACACCGGGGAGCTGTTTTTT. This codes for CASSPLLAGGDTGELFF.

This clonotype was detected ten times or more. This chain uses TRBV12-3 or TRBV12-4 with TRBJ1-6, with 7 positions matching TRBD1. V lost 6 bases to trimming and J lost 10 bases; unmatched junction nucleotides: 6. The CDR3 is made up of 13 amino acids. This CDR3 reads CASRQGGESPLHF. The CDR3, as DNA: TGTGCCAGCAGGCAGGGGGGGGAATCACCCCTCCACTTT.

The table lists this clonotype with many counts. The rearrangement joins TRBV6-5 to TRBJ2-7; no firm D call. V was pared by 2 bases and J by 3 bases, with 2 bases between. CDR3 length: 11 amino acids. The germline V gene encodes CDR1 MNHEY and CDR2 SVGAGI. CDR3 loop: CASSYNYEQYF. The DNA of the CDR3 is TGTGCCAGCAGTTACAACTACGAGCAGTACTTC.

This clonotype was observed many times. The V and J genes are TRBV29-1 and TRBJ2-1; no clear D gene. Between the trimmed V and J ends, which lost 3 bases and 6 bases, there was a span of 9 bases. Germline CDR1 SQVTM, CDR2 ANQGSEA. The CDR3 is 12 amino acids. For the CDR3, the DNA is TGCAGCGTTGACAATGTCCCCAATGAGCAGTTCTTC. Translating it yields CSVDNVPNEQFF.

The chain recombines TRBV5-1 with TRBJ1-1, with 9 bases that match TRBD1. Germline-derived CDR1 and CDR2 are SGHRS and YFSETQ. The J segment lost 4 bases and the V segment lost 4 bases, leaving 5 bases of the junction unmatched. The CDR3 totals 14 residues. DNA of the CDR3: TGCGCCAGCAGCAGGACAGGGGAGGGCACTGAAGCTTTCTTT. It encodes CASSRTGEGTEAFF.

CDR3 residues: CAIRGGAANNSPLHF. CDR3 bases: TGTGCCATCAGGGGGGGAGCGGCCAATAATTCACCCCTCCACTTT. The chain joins TRBV28 to TRBJ1-6; 7 positions agree with TRBD1. The CDR3 contains 15 residues. Germline loops: CDR1 MDHEN, CDR2 SYDVKM. Trimming removed 10 bases from V and 5 bases from J; junction bases left unmatched: 11.

The chain carries TRBV20-1 and TRBJ2-6; the match to TRBD2 covers 10 bases. The V gene end was trimmed by 3 bases and the J gene end by 0 bases; junction bases not matched to a gene: 5. This CDR3 has 17 amino acids. CDR1 and CDR2 from the germline V gene are DFQATT and SNEGSKA (reference sequence). DNA of the CDR3: TGCAGTGCTAGCCGGCTAGCGGGAGACTCTGGGGCCAACGTCCTGACTTTC. It is translated as CSASRLAGDSGANVLTF.

J is TRBJ2-5 and V is TRBV11-2; the D gene is possibly TRBD2 (6 bases). The CDR3 spans 15 residues. Looked up from germline, CDR1 is SGHAT and CDR2 is FQNNGV. V was clipped by 5 bases and J by 4 bases, with 17 bases between them. Here the CDR3 reads CASSLTEGRIETQYF. CDR3 DNA: TGTGCCAGCAGCCTTACGGAGGGGAGGATAGAGACCCAGTACTTC.

This clonotype appeared many times. The chain recombines TRBV6-5 with TRBJ1-6; no firm D call. Trimming pared 2 bases from V and 5 bases from J, leaving 16 bases between. CDR1 MNHEY and CDR2 SVGAGI come from the germline V gene. This CDR3 comprises 17 residues. CDR3 in amino acids: CASSYRIFRTDNSPLHF. The CDR3, as DNA: TGTGCCAGCAGTTACCGAATTTTTCGGACGGATAATTCACCCCTCCACTTT.

This clonotype appeared many times. The chain combines TRBV6-4 with TRBJ2-1, with TRBD1 identical over 7 bases. This CDR3 has 17 residues. Trimming took 2 bases from V and 7 from J; bases not matched to a gene: 14. Germline V lookup: CDR1 MRHNA, CDR2 SNTAGT. As DNA, the CDR3 is TGTGCCAGCAGTGACGCCCATCGCCAGGGGGTTTTGAATGAGCAGTTCTTC. As protein: CASSDAHRQGVLNEQFF.

This clonotype was seen more than once but under ten times. The chain recombines TRBV12-3 or TRBV12-4 with TRBJ2-5, with D unresolved. V dropped 11 bases and J dropped 1 base, with 17 bases sitting between them. The CDR3 is 14 residues long. The CDR3 bases are TGTGCCTCAAACCTTCGCGGTAGCCAAGAGACCCAGTACTTC. Amino acids: CASNLRGSQETQYF.

This clonotype was counted ten times or more. V usage is TRBV12-3 or TRBV12-4 and J usage is TRBJ1-4, with 10 bases lining up with TRBD1. Trimming took 6 bases from V and 6 from J; bases not matched to a gene: 1. CDR3 length: 13 amino acids. CDR3 in amino acids: CASRGTGDEKLFF. As DNA, the CDR3 is TGTGCCAGCAGAGGGACAGGGGATGAAAAACTGTTTTTT.